The 18 T cell receptor beta chains in this list originate from one sample, sequenced in a study of cytomegalovirus exposure and HLA in healthy donors. PCR employed 60 Vbeta and 13 Jbeta primers. Data came from immunoSEQ multiplex PCR; TCRdb stores just in-frame clones and leaves some out. Altogether 200,000 to 250,000 clones are present, roughly 84% being singletons, with the ten largest covering about 0.77%. The sample consisted of PBMCs. The source is a boy between 2 and 10 years old in good health and CMV-seronegative.

This clone was seen only once. This chain uses TRBV5-1 with TRBJ2-7; 8 bases align to TRBD1. Trimming cost V 4 bases and J 6 bases; bases outside gene matches: 9. This CDR3 comprises 14 residues. Per germline, CDR1 SGHRS and CDR2 YFSETQ. The CDR3 DNA sequence: TGCGCCAGCAGCCCCGGGACAGGTGCCCCCGAGCAGTACTTC. Protein: CASSPGTGAPEQYF.

In this sample, this clone turned up a few times. In DNA form, the CDR3 reads TGTGCCAGCAGCTTAGGAAGCGGAGCTTTCTTT. The encoded protein is CASSLGSGAFF. V gene TRBV7-9 combines with J gene TRBJ1-1; D is unclear. The CDR3 covers 11 residues. CDR1 is SEHNR, CDR2 FQNEAQ, per germline (reference sequence). V lost 1 base and J lost 10, with 7 bases in between.

The J gene is TRBJ2-1, the V gene TRBV5-1; TRBD2 aligns across 10 bases. This CDR3 is built from 16 residues. V gave up 2 bases and J gave up 5 bases; unmatched junction bases: 7. The V gene's germline CDR1 is SGHRS and CDR2 YFSETQ. CDR3 nucleotide sequence: TGCGCCAGCAGCTTATCTCTAGCGGGAGCCAACAATGAGCAGTTCTTC. This encodes CASSLSLAGANNEQFF.

Here the CDR3 DNA reads TGTGCCAGCAGTTTCGGACAGGGTGGAGATACGCAGTATTTT. It translates to CASSFGQGGDTQYF. The chain combines TRBV5-5 with TRBJ2-3; TRBD1 aligns across 8 bases. V was pared by 5 bases and J by 5 bases, with 7 bases of the junction left unmatched. This CDR3 is built from 14 residues. CDR1 SGHKS and CDR2 YYEKEE come from the germline V gene (reference sequence).

This clone was observed a single time. The chain uses TRBV7-9 and TRBJ1-2; 10 nucleotides agree with TRBD1. This CDR3 region has 16 residues. After removal of 5 bases from V and 3 bases from J, the junction contained 9 bases not matched to a gene. Per the germline V gene, CDR1 is SEHNR and CDR2 is FQNEAQ (reference sequence). For the CDR3, the DNA is TGTGCCAGCAGCCCCGCCTGGGACAGGGGAGACTATGGCTACACCTTC. Its protein product is CASSPAWDRGDYGYTF.

This clone was detected a few times. The rearrangement links TRBV29-1 to TRBJ1-1; TRBD1 aligns across 7 bases. The CDR3 runs 15 residues. Germline V gives CDR1 SQVTM, CDR2 ANQGSEA. The V and J ends lost 0 bases and 5 bases, in that order; junction bases with no gene match: 9. CDR3 sequence (DNA): TGCAGCGTTGAAGATAGGGGCAGGGGGAGGACTGAAGCTTTCTTT. Translated, it gives CSVEDRGRGRTEAFF.

V usage is TRBV30 and J usage is TRBJ1-2; D call uncertain. Germline CDR1 and CDR2: GTSNPN and SVGIG (reference sequence). Trimming removed 2 bases at V and 10 bases at J, with 11 bases between. The CDR3 length is 11 residues. CDR3 protein: CAWSRLWDYTF. The CDR3 DNA sequence: TGTGCCTGGAGTCGACTATGGGACTACACCTTC.

The chain is built from TRBV6-1 and TRBJ2-7, with 9 nucleotides matching TRBD2. Germline V gene data show CDR1 as MNHNS and CDR2 as SASEGT. This CDR3 spans 14 amino acids. J gave up 6 bases and V 6 bases, and 9 bases lay outside the gene matches. CDR3 sequence: CASRDSGGASEQYF. CDR3 bases: TGTGCCAGCAGAGATAGCGGGGGTGCGTCCGAGCAGTACTTC.

The DNA for the CDR3 is TGTGCCAGCAGGCCCCCGGGACTAGCGGGAGGGCTTAGCACAGATACGCAGTATTTT. This translates into CASRPPGLAGGLSTDTQYF. This chain links TRBV2 with TRBJ2-3, with 16 bases matching TRBD2. This CDR3 spans 19 amino acids. Germline V gene data show CDR1 as SNHLY and CDR2 as FYNNEI. V lost 6 bases, J lost 0 bases, and 9 bases stayed unmatched.

CDR3 amino acids: CASSVGAGELHYEQYF. The CDR3 bases are TGTGCCAGCAGTGTAGGGGCGGGAGAACTTCACTACGAGCAGTACTTC. V gene TRBV6-1 combines with J gene TRBJ2-5; 7 bases agree with TRBD2. The DNA end is a closer match to TRBJ2-7, so the J assignment may be wrong. Germline CDR1 is MNHNS and CDR2 is SASEGT. This CDR3 contains 16 residues.

The sample holds a few counts of this clone. The genes are TRBV6-5 and TRBJ2-3, with TRBD2 as a possible D gene (6 bases). V lost 1 base and J lost 1, with 9 bases in between. The CDR3 length is 15 residues. Germline values: CDR1 MNHEY, CDR2 SVGAGI. This chain's CDR3 is CASSYFGRGTDTQYF. In DNA, the CDR3 is TGTGCCAGCAGTTACTTCGGGAGAGGCACAGATACGCAGTATTTT.

For the CDR3, the DNA is TGCAGCGTGTGGGACAGGAACACTGAAGCTTTCTTT. This gives the protein CSVWDRNTEAFF. V usage is TRBV29-1 and J usage is TRBJ1-1, with TRBD1 identical over 7 bases. The CDR3 sequence is 12 residues long. V lost 6 bases, J lost 1 base, and 2 bases stayed unmatched. The germline CDR1 and CDR2 sequences are SQVTM and ANQGSEA.

This chain connects TRBV10-3 to TRBJ2-1; no clear D gene. The CDR3 covers 16 residues. Trimming shortened V by 3 bases and J by 0 bases, and 12 bases separated the two germline ends. Looked up from germline, CDR1 is ENHRY and CDR2 is SYGVKD. In DNA form, the CDR3 reads TGTGCCATCAGTGATAGAGCGAGAAGCTCCTACAATGAGCAGTTCTTC. It translates to CAISDRARSSYNEQFF.

The V and J genes are TRBV13 and TRBJ1-3; TRBD1 is a possible D gene (5 bases). V lost 8 bases to trimming and J lost 2 bases, with 10 bases between them. The CDR3 runs to 13 residues. Germline assignment: CDR1 PRHDT and CDR2 FYEKMQ (reference sequence). Here the CDR3 reads CASEGTPGNTIYF. The CDR3 DNA follows: TGTGCCAGCGAGGGGACTCCTGGAAACACCATATATTTT.

The chain employs TRBV30 and TRBJ1-2; weak D call: TRBD1 (6 bases). Trimming took off 0 bases at V and 6 bases at J, with 11 bases between the two ends. Looked up from germline, CDR1 is GTSNPN and CDR2 is SVGIG (reference sequence). The CDR3 sequence is 13 residues long. The CDR3 is CAWSVGRGNGYTF. CDR3 bases: TGTGCCTGGAGTGTGGGCAGGGGCAATGGCTACACCTTC.

The chain couples TRBV9 to TRBJ1-1; D gene uncertain. Per germline, CDR1 SGDLS and CDR2 YYNGEE. The CDR3 has 14 residues. Trimming pared 4 bases from V and 0 bases from J, leaving 10 bases between. The CDR3 nucleotides are TGTGCCAGCAGCTCCGGCGGGCTGAACACTGAAGCTTTCTTT. Encoded protein: CASSSGGLNTEAFF.

This clone was observed once. The chain carries TRBV9 and TRBJ1-2; TRBD1 matches 12 bases. Losses at the gene ends were 3 bases for V and 3 bases for J; bases not matched to a gene: 9. The CDR3 sequence is 17 residues long. Germline CDR1 and CDR2: SGDLS and YYNGEE. The CDR3 coding sequence is TGTGCCAGCAGCGACCGGGACAGGGGGCGTGGGGACTATGGCTACACCTTC. Translation: CASSDRDRGRGDYGYTF.

The chain recombines TRBV4-1 with TRBJ1-5; 9 nucleotides agree with TRBD1. Germline V gene data show CDR1 as MGHRA and CDR2 as YSYEKL. V dropped 2 bases and J dropped 7; count of bases not matched to a gene: 3. The CDR3 runs 14 residues. The CDR3 region has the DNA TGCGCCAGCAGCCAAAGACAGGGGGTCCAGCCCCAGCATTTT. Translating gives CASSQRQGVQPQHF.